The 28 T cell receptor beta chains below all came from one sample that was sequenced in a study of blood T cell repertoires in COVID-19 (TCRdb year 2020). Library generation was performed with the immunoSEQ multiplex PCR assay. TCRdb obtained this table from immuneACCESS and retained in-frame rearrangements with V and J assigned. These tables miss some clones; where compared with another copy, unresolved V genes account for less than half of the shortfall, and the remainder is unexplained. A total of 150,000 to 200,000 clones appear in this sample, roughly 87% of them only once. The ten largest clones add up to 6% to 8% of the sample. The sample was peripheral blood. These receptors were taken from a woman in her seventies with COVID-19, enrolled during active disease.

The gene calls are TRBV2 and TRBJ2-5, with 13 positions matching TRBD2. Trimming took 6 bases from V and 7 from J; bases not matched to a gene: 8. The germline CDR1 and CDR2 sequences are SNHLY and FYNNEI. The length of the CDR3 is 15 residues. CDR3 loop: CASRTLAGGLGTQYF. Here the CDR3 DNA reads TGTGCCAGCAGGACACTAGCGGGGGGGCTGGGGACCCAGTACTTC.

J is TRBJ2-6 and V is TRBV5-1; 10 nucleotides agree with TRBD1. This CDR3 spans 17 amino acids. Losses at the gene ends were 4 bases for V and 4 bases for J; bases not matched to a gene: 8. CDR1 is SGHRS and CDR2 is YFSETQ in the germline V gene. The CDR3: CASSLSGTGAGANVLTF. CDR3 nucleotides: TGCGCCAGCAGCCTCTCCGGGACAGGGGCCGGGGCCAACGTCCTGACTTTC.

The genes are TRBV15 and TRBJ2-5, with D perhaps TRBD1 (6 bases). The germline CDR1 and CDR2 sequences are LNHNV and YYDKDF (reference sequence). CDR3 length equals 15 residues. Trimming stripped 1 base from V and 2 bases from J, with 11 bases between. The CDR3 region is CATSRANREQETQYF. The CDR3 coding sequence is TGTGCCACCAGCAGAGCAAACAGGGAACAAGAGACCCAGTACTTC. Full variable domain (outside the CDR3, taken from reference TRBV15 and TRBJ2-5): DAMVIQNPRYQVTQFGKPVTLSCSQTLNHNVMYWYQQKSSQAPKLLFHYYDKDFNNEADTPDNFQSRRPNTSFCFLDIRSPGLGDTAMYLCATSRANREQETQYFGPGTRLLVL.

V and J are TRBV3-1 (or the pseudogene TRBV3-2) and TRBJ2-7; D may be TRBD2 (5 bases). Germline V gene lookup returns CDR1 LGHDT and CDR2 YNNKEL (reference sequence). V was trimmed by 0 bases and J by 5 bases, leaving 20 bases between them. This CDR3 spans 17 amino acids. The DNA of the CDR3 is TGTGCCAGCAGCCAAGATCGGGGTACAGCTAACCTCGACGAGCAGTACTTC. Amino acids: CASSQDRGTANLDEQYF.

The chain couples TRBV7-2 to TRBJ2-7; 9 nucleotides match TRBD2. CDR3 length equals 14 residues. Trimming at V came to 4 bases and at J to 6 bases, leaving 7 bases not matched to a gene. Germline CDR1 is SGHTA and CDR2 is FQGNSA. The CDR3 DNA sequence: TGTGCCAGCAGCTCTAGAGCGGGAGGTCTCGAGCAGTACTTC. This gives the protein CASSSRAGGLEQYF.

This clone was observed many times. The CDR3 DNA sequence: TGTGCCAGCAGCGGCCAGGGCCAATTAAACTATGGCTACACCTTC. This gives the protein CASSGQGQLNYGYTF. The rearrangement joins TRBV9 to TRBJ1-2, with D possibly matching TRBD1 (5 bases). Trimming left V 3 bases short and J 2 bases short, with 14 bases between. The CDR3 runs to 15 residues. Germline CDR1 is SGDLS and CDR2 is YYNGEE.

About this clone itself: Mismatch with germline at one junction end may stem from a read error. As DNA, the CDR3 is TGTGCCAGCAGCGTCGACCACAACTATGTCTACACCTTC. Protein sequence: CASSVDHNYVYTF. This chain uses TRBV6-5 with TRBJ1-2; D remains unclear. The germline gives CDR1 MNHEY, CDR2 SVGAGI. This CDR3 has 13 residues.

The rearrangement joins TRBV30 to TRBJ2-1; D not resolved. Trimming cost V 2 bases and J 0 bases, with 8 bases left between them. The CDR3 consists of 14 residues. CDR1 GTSNPN and CDR2 SVGIG come from the germline V gene (reference sequence). CDR3 coding DNA: TGTGCCTGGAGTAGCCCAAACTCCTACAATGAGCAGTTCTTC. It yields the protein CAWSSPNSYNEQFF.

The V call is TRBV7-6, the J call TRBJ1-1, with D unclear. This CDR3 has 11 residues. Germline V gene sequence: CDR1 SGHVS, CDR2 FNYEAQ. Trimming removed 2 bases at V and 7 bases at J, with 5 bases between. The CDR3 nucleotides read TGTGCCAGCAGCTTACAGATTGAAGCTTTCTTT. This sequence encodes CASSLQIEAFF. Using reference TRBV7-6 and TRBJ1-1 for the parts outside the CDR3, the full variable domain is GAGVSQSPRYKVTKRGQDVALRCDPISGHVSLYWYRQALGQGPEFLTYFNYEAQQDKSGLPNDRFSAERPEGSISTLTIQRTEQRDSAMYRCASSLQIEAFFGQGTRLTVV.

The V gene is TRBV28, the J gene TRBJ2-7, with D possibly being TRBD1 (6 bases). Germline loops: CDR1 MDHEN, CDR2 SYDVKM. CDR3 length equals 15 residues. The V end was cut by 8 bases, the J end by 4 bases, with 21 bases between. The DNA for the CDR3 is TGTGCCAGCGTAAGCTTTGGGGGCCTGAAGTACGAGCAGTACTTC. Its translation: CASVSFGGLKYEQYF.

The CDR3 loop is CASSPPGQGPEKLFF. For the CDR3, the DNA is TGTGCCAGCTCACCGCCGGGACAGGGTCCGGAAAAACTGTTTTTT. The chain recombines TRBV18 with TRBJ1-4; 9 bases align to TRBD1. V shed 3 bases, J shed 8 bases, and the junction held 7 bases outside the gene matches. In germline, CDR1 is KGHSH, CDR2 LQKENI. This CDR3 contains 15 residues. The variable domain in full, with the rest retrieved from reference TRBV18 and TRBJ1-4, is NAGVMQNPRHLVRRRGQEARLRCSPMKGHSHVYWYRQLPEEGLKFMVYLQKENIIDESGMPKERFSAEFPKEGPSILRIQQVVRGDSAAYFCASSPPGQGPEKLFFGSGTQLSVL.

In its sample, this clone was seen once. V gene TRBV7-9 combines with J gene TRBJ2-3; D is possibly TRBD2 (6 bases). This CDR3 comprises 14 residues. Trimming shortened V by 3 bases and J by 2 bases, and 9 bases separated the two germline ends. CDR1 and CDR2 from the germline V gene are SEHNR and FQNEAQ (reference sequence). CDR3 region: CASSLWEDTDTQYF. DNA of the CDR3: TGTGCCAGCAGCTTGTGGGAGGACACAGATACGCAGTATTTT.

The gene calls are TRBV7-2 and TRBJ2-7, with 10 bases matching TRBD2. Per germline, CDR1 SGHTA and CDR2 FQGNSA. Losses at the gene ends were 2 bases for V and 0 bases for J; bases not matched to a gene: 4. The CDR3 is 16 residues long. The CDR3 nucleotides read TGTGCCAGCAGCTTACAGGCTAGCGGGAGCTCCTACGAGCAGTACTTC. The encoded protein is CASSLQASGSSYEQYF.

The chain has TRBV28 and TRBJ1-4; 7 bases line up with TRBD1. The CDR3 sequence is 16 residues long. Trimming cost V 2 bases and J 8 bases; bases outside gene matches: 11. The germline CDR1 and CDR2 sequences are MDHEN and SYDVKM. For the CDR3, the DNA is TGTGCCAGCAGTTTAGAGGCGAGACAGGGACGGGAAAAACTGTTTTTT. Translating it yields CASSLEARQGREKLFF.

This clone was observed a handful of times. V usage is TRBV5-4 and J usage is TRBJ2-3, with 10 bases matching TRBD2. Germline loops: CDR1 SGHNT, CDR2 YYREEE (reference sequence). V was pared by 5 bases and J by 1 base, with 16 bases of the junction left unmatched. The CDR3 is 19 residues long. The CDR3 region has the DNA TGTGCCAGCAGACCTGGACTAGCGGTATACACTAGGGGCACAGATACGCAGTATTTT. Protein: CASRPGLAVYTRGTDTQYF. The full variable domain, in which reference TRBV5-4 and TRBJ2-3 provide the parts outside the CDR3, is ETGVTQSPTHLIKTRGQQVTLRCSSQSGHNTVSWYQQALGQGPQFIFQYYREEENGRGNFPPRFSGLQFPNYSSELNVNALELDDSALYLCASRPGLAVYTRGTDTQYFGPGTRLTVL.

This clone has a single count. The chain combines TRBV2 with TRBJ2-3; 10 positions match TRBD2. Germline V gives CDR1 SNHLY, CDR2 FYNNEI. There are 16 residues in the CDR3. V shed 5 bases, J shed 0 bases, and the junction held 5 bases outside the gene matches. This CDR3 is CASSFSSGSSTDTQYF. The DNA for the CDR3 is TGTGCCAGCAGTTTCTCTAGCGGGAGTAGCACAGATACGCAGTATTTT.

The J gene is TRBJ2-6, the V gene TRBV5-4; TRBD2 matches 10 bases. Germline-derived CDR1 and CDR2 are SGHNT and YYREEE (reference sequence). CDR3 length equals 19 residues. V trimming: 3 bases; J trimming: 0 bases; junction bases outside the gene matches: 9. The CDR3 loop reads CASSSGASGSGSGANVLTF. The CDR3 nucleotides are TGTGCCAGCAGCTCAGGGGCTAGCGGGAGTGGCTCTGGGGCCAACGTCCTGACTTTC.

CDR3 in DNA: TGTGCCAGCACCTCGAGCCGGGACAAACTCTCCTACGAGCAGTACTTC. This translates into CASTSSRDKLSYEQYF. The rearrangement joins TRBV5-8 to TRBJ2-7; maybe TRBD1 (6 bases). Deletions cut 6 bases from V and 0 bases from J, with 19 bases between. Per germline, CDR1 SGHTS and CDR2 YDEGEE. The CDR3 extends over 16 amino acids.

The V call is TRBV7-3, the J call TRBJ2-1, with 11 bases matching TRBD2. The ends lost 6 bases at V and 4 bases at J; junction bases unmatched: 5. Germline CDR1 SGHTA, CDR2 FQGTGA. The CDR3 totals 15 residues. CDR3 DNA sequence: TGTGCCAGCAGGTCGACTAGCGGGAAGTACAATGAGCAGTTCTTC. Protein sequence: CASRSTSGKYNEQFF.

The chain carries TRBV20-1 and TRBJ2-3, with 7 bases fitting TRBD1. V was clipped by 3 bases and J by 7 bases; unmatched bases: 16. This CDR3 region has 16 residues. In germline, CDR1 is DFQATT, CDR2 SNEGSKA (reference sequence). CDR3 nucleotide sequence: TGCAGTGCTAGTCACGCCAGGGCAGGGGGTGGATATACGCAGTATTTT. This gives the protein CSASHARAGGGYTQYF.

The V call is TRBV27, the J call TRBJ2-3; D is unclear. CDR1 is MNHEY, CDR2 SMNVEV, per germline (reference sequence). The CDR3 sequence is 12 residues long. V gave up 5 bases and J gave up 0 bases, with 3 bases separating them. This CDR3 reads CASSLSTDTQYF. The CDR3 region has the DNA TGTGCCAGCAGTCTAAGCACAGATACGCAGTATTTT.

V is TRBV9 and J is TRBJ2-5, with D possibly being TRBD2 (5 bases). Trimming pared 1 base from V and 3 bases from J, leaving 16 bases between. Germline V gene sequence: CDR1 SGDLS, CDR2 YYNGEE. The CDR3 is 16 amino acids. The CDR3, as DNA: TGTGCCAGCAGCGTAAGCGGCCGGTTTGTTGAAGAGACCCAGTACTTC. Translating it yields CASSVSGRFVEETQYF.

The chain uses TRBV6-5 and TRBJ1-2; D gene ambiguous. CDR3 size: 13 residues. V lost 2 bases and J 4 bases, leaving 8 bases between the germline ends. CDR1 MNHEY and CDR2 SVGAGI come from the germline V gene. CDR3: CASSYQATYGYTF. The CDR3 DNA reads TGTGCCAGCAGTTACCAAGCCACCTATGGCTACACCTTC.

The CDR3 spells CASSLTNTGELFF. The CDR3 DNA follows: TGTGCCAGCAGCCTGACTAACACCGGGGAGCTGTTTTTT. This sequence joins TRBV11-3 and TRBJ2-2; D not resolved. V shed 5 bases and J shed 2 bases, with 6 bases lying between them. The V gene's germline CDR1 is SGHNT and CDR2 YENEEA. CDR3 length: 13 residues.

This chain joins TRBV5-8 and TRBJ1-2; D unresolved. The germline V and J ends were trimmed by 1 base and 3 bases, with 10 bases remaining between them. Germline assignment: CDR1 SGHTS and CDR2 YDEGEE. The CDR3 has 14 residues. CDR3 DNA sequence: TGTGCCAGCAGCTTGCTTACGGGGTACTATGGCTACACCTTC. The encoded protein is CASSLLTGYYGYTF.

This chain uses TRBV6-5 with TRBJ2-2; no clear D. Trimming cost V 6 bases and J 4 bases, with 9 bases left between them. The CDR3 consists of 13 residues. The V gene's germline CDR1 is MNHEY and CDR2 SVGAGI. The CDR3 loop reads CASRGRRTGELFF. The CDR3 coding sequence is TGTGCCAGCAGAGGCAGGCGCACCGGGGAGCTGTTTTTT.

V usage is TRBV6-2 or TRBV6-3 and J usage is TRBJ1-1; D not certain. Germline V gene sequence: CDR1 MNHEY, CDR2 SVGEGT. The V end lost 4 bases, the J end lost 3 bases, and 9 bases lay between the germline ends. CDR3 length: 13 residues. CDR3 sequence reads: CASSFREHTEAFF. The CDR3 bases are TGTGCCAGCAGTTTCCGAGAACACACTGAAGCTTTCTTT.

V gene TRBV7-8 combines with J gene TRBJ2-3, with D unclear. V shed 3 bases and J shed 2 bases, with 12 bases lying between them. The CDR3 runs 15 residues. The V gene's germline CDR1 is SGHVS and CDR2 FQNEAQ. This chain's CDR3 is CASSLESYPTDTQYF. CDR3 coding DNA: TGTGCCAGCAGCTTGGAGAGCTACCCCACAGATACGCAGTATTTT.